This T cell receptor (beta chain) stems from a study of tumor and adjacent non-tumor tissue in lung cancer. Details on this clonotype: At one boundary the junction diverges from the germline segment, which might be a read error.

The template was RNA from unsorted bulk tissue. More than 3 cm separated this lung sample from the edge of the tumor. Germline V CDR1 and CDR2: PRHDT, FYEKMQ (reference sequence). This CDR3 is built from 16 residues. TCRbeta libraries were built with three rounds of nested PCR, modified from ARM-PCR. TCRdb processed the multiplex PCR reads anew with MiXCR; each CDR3 protein has one entry. The sample consists of 60,000 to 85,000 distinct CDR3 sequences, around 82% of them appearing once. This clonotype was sampled from a man in his sixties with non-small cell lung cancer. The sequencing sample was made of distant non-tumor lung tissue. The gene calls are TRBV13 and TRBJ2-1; no firm D call. The CDR3 loop is CASSLVGSWIYNEHFF. CDR3 sequence (DNA): TGTGCCAGCAGCTTAGTTGGTAGCTGGATTTACAATGAGCACTTCTTC.